This paragraph covers one T cell receptor (beta chain) sequence. The sample belongs to a study of graft-versus-host responses after intestinal transplantation. Overall study: Among the recipients, transplants were multivisceral, liver-intestinal, or isolated intestinal. For two to four years after anti-thymocyte globulin induction, all recipients took tacrolimus and steroids.

CDR1 and CDR2 from the germline V gene are LNHNV and YYDKDF (reference sequence). CDR3 length equals 13 residues. The V gene end was trimmed by 11 bases and the J gene end by 6 bases; junction bases not matched to a gene: 12. Sequenced by immunoSEQ multiplex PCR; TCRdb stores in-frame clones only, minus some. Of 95,000 or so clones in the sample, approximately 90% are singletons; the top ten hold around 16%. The clonotype was recovered from a human patient who received an intestinal transplant, so some T cells may come from the graft donor. Sequencing was performed on PBMCs, taken around 68 weeks after intestinal transplant. This chain uses TRBV15 with TRBJ2-7; 8 nucleotides align to TRBD1. Here the CDR3 DNA reads TGTGCCTCCCAGGGGACAGGTTTACGCGAGCAGTACTTC. Protein sequence: CASQGTGLREQYF.